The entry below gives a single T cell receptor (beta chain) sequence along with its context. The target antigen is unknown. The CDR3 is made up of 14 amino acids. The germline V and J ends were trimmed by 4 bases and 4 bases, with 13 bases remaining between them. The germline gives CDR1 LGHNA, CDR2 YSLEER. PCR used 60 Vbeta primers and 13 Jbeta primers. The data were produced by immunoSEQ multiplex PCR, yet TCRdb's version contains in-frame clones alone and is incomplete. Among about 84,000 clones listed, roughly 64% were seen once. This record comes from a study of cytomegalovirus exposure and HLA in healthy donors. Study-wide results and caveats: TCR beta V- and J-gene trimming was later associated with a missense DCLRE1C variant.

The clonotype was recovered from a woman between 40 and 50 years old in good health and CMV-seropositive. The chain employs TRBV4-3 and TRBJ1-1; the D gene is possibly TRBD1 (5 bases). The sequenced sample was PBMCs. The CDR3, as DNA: TGCGCCAGCAGCCTTCAGGGATGGGGCACTGAAGCTTTCTTT. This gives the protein CASSLQGWGTEAFF.